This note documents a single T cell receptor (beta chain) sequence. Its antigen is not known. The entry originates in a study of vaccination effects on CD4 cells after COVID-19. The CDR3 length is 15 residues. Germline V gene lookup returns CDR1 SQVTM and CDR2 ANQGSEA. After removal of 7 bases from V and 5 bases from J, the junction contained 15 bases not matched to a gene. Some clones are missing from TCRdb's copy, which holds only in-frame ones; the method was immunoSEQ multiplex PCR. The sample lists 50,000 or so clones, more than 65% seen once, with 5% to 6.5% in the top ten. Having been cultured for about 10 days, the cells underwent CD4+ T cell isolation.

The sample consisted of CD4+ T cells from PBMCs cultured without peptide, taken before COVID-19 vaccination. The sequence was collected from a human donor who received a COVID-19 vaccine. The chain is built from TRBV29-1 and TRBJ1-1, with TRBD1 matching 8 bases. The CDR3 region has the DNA TGCAGCGCTTCGGACAGGGAGGGGCTTGGGACTGAAGCTTTCTTT. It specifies CSASDREGLGTEAFF.